A selection of T cell receptor beta chains follows, all from one sample in a study of T cells after yellow fever vaccination. Each CDR3 protein is one row after TCRdb ran MiXCR on the 5' RACE reads. Of 200,000 to 250,000 distinct CDR3 sequences listed, roughly 3% are singletons. This sample comprised CD4+ T cells sorted from PBMCs, obtained 10 days after the yellow fever booster vaccination. The receptors here all came from a man younger than 35 who received the YFV17D yellow fever vaccine. CDR3s include the opening cysteine and the closing phenylalanine or tryptophan. D genes are given only for firm matches. The size field is filled for only some rows; it gives once, few, many or a size class.

TRBV5-1	TRBJ2-5	TRBD1	many	TGCGCCAGCAGCTTTTCAACAGGGGCTAGAGAGACCCAGTACTTC	CASSFSTGARETQYF
TRBV4-2	TRBJ2-4	TRBD1	many	TGTGCCAGCAGCCACGGACAGGGCCAAAACATTCAGTACTTC	CASSHGQGQNIQYF
TRBV20-1	TRBJ2-1	TRBD2	-	TGCAGTGCTAGAAGGCTAGCGGGGGGGAACAATGAGCAGTTCTTC	CSARRLAGGNNEQFF
TRBV5-1	TRBJ2-2	-	many	TGCGCCAGCAGCTTCGGGGACTACACCGGGGAGCTGTTTTTT	CASSFGDYTGELFF
TRBV6-6	TRBJ2-1	TRBD1	-	TGTGCCAGCAGTTATCTATGGACAGGGAACAATGAGCAGTTCTTC	CASSYLWTGNNEQFF
TRBV7-2	TRBJ1-2	TRBD1	-	TGTGCCAGCAGCGACCGGACAGGGGCTCTCTATGGCTACACCTTC	CASSDRTGALYGYTF
TRBV7-2	TRBJ2-3	TRBD2	many	TGTGCCAGCAGCCGAGGACTAGCGGGGGGGACAGATACGCAGTATTTT	CASSRGLAGGTDTQYF
TRBV10-2	TRBJ1-3	-	-	TGCGCCAGCAGTGGACCGGGCTCTGGAAACACCATATATTTT	CASSGPGSGNTIYF
TRBV20-1	TRBJ2-7	TRBD2	-	TGCAGTGCTAGAGATCAAGGCGGTCTAGCGGGGGGTATGTACTCCTACGAGCAGTACTTC	CSARDQGGLAGGMYSYEQYF
TRBV5-1	TRBJ1-1	-	many	TGCGCCAGCAGCTCGTGGGGGGGGCCGGGGACTGAAGCTTTCTTT	CASSSWGGPGTEAFF
TRBV6-6	TRBJ2-6	-	few	TGTGCCAGCAGTTACCCCGGACAGTCGGGGGCCAACGTCCTGACTTTC	CASSYPGQSGANVLTF
TRBV6-2/TRBV6-3	TRBJ2-1	TRBD2	many	TGTGCCAGCAGTTACCTTGCGGGGGGATCTTTCAATGAGCAGTTCTTC	CASSYLAGGSFNEQFF
TRBV5-1	TRBJ2-3	TRBD2	many	TGCGCCAGCAGCTTGGTAGCGGGGAAACCGGCAGATACGCAGTATTTT	CASSLVAGKPADTQYF
TRBV20-1	TRBJ2-5	TRBD2	many	TGCAGTGCTTATCCGGGACTAGCGGGAGAGACCCAGTACTTC	CSAYPGLAGETQYF
TRBV30	TRBJ1-2	-	-	TGTGCCTGGGGGTCTTATGGCTACACCTTC	CAWGSYGYTF
TRBV20-1	TRBJ1-2	-	many	TGCAGTGCTAGGGATGCAACAGCCGGCTACACCTTC	CSARDATAGYTF
TRBV5-1	TRBJ2-1	-	-	TGCGCCAGCAGCTCATTCGACTATCCGGGTGAGCAGTTCTTC	CASSSFDYPGEQFF
TRBV12-3/TRBV12-4	TRBJ2-3	TRBD2	few	TGTGCCAGCAGTTTGTCTAGCGGGGGACCAAGCGGTACGCAGTATTTT	CASSLSSGGPSGTQYF
TRBV29-1	TRBJ2-2	-	many	TGCAGCGGAAAGGACAGGGACTACCCCGGGGAGCTGTTTTTT	CSGKDRDYPGELFF
TRBV27	TRBJ2-1	-	many	TGTGCCAGCAGCACCCGATTCCTCTGGGGCAATGAGCAGTTCTTC	CASSTRFLWGNEQFF
TRBV6-5	TRBJ2-5	-	-	TGTGCCAGCAGTCAGTCTCCCGGAACAGGGAGGACCCAGTACTTC	CASSQSPGTGRTQYF
TRBV7-9	TRBJ2-7	TRBD2	-	TGTGCCAGCAGCATCTATCAGCGGGGGGTTTTGGAGCAGTACTTC	CASSIYQRGVLEQYF
TRBV20-1	TRBJ2-1	TRBD2	many	TGCAGTGCGTCACTACGGGGGGGGCCCCATGAGCAGTTCTTC	CSASLRGGPHEQFF